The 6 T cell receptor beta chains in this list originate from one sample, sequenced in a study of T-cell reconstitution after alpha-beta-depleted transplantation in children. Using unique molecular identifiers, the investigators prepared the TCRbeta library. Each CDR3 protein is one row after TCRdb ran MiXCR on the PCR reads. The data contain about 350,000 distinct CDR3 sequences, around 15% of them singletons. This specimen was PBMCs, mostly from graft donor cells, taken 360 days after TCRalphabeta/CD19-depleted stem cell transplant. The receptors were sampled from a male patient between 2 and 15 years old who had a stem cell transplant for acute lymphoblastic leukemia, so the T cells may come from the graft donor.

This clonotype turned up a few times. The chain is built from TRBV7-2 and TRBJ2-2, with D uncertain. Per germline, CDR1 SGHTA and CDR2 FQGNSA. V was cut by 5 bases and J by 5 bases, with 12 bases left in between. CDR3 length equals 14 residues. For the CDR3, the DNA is TGTGCCAGCAGCCCTCGGGTCGAGACCGGGGAGCTGTTTTTT. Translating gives CASSPRVETGELFF.

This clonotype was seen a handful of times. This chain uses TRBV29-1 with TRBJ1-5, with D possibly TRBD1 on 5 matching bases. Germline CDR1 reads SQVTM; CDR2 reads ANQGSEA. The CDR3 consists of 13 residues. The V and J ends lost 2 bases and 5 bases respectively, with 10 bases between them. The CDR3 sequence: CSVEMGVDQPQHF. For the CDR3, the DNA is TGCAGCGTTGAAATGGGGGTAGATCAGCCCCAGCATTTT.

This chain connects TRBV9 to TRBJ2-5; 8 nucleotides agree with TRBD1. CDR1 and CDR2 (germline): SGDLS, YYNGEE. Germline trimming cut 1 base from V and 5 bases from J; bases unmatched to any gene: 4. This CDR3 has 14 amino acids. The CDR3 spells CASSVTDRAETQYF. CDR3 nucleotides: TGTGCCAGCAGCGTAACGGACAGGGCTGAGACCCAGTACTTC.

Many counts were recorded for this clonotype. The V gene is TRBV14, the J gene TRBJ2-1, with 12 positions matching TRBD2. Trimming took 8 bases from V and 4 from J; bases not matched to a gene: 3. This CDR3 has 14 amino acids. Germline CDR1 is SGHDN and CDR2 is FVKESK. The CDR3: CASGLAGLYNEQFF. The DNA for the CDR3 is TGTGCCAGCGGACTAGCGGGATTATACAATGAGCAGTTCTTC.

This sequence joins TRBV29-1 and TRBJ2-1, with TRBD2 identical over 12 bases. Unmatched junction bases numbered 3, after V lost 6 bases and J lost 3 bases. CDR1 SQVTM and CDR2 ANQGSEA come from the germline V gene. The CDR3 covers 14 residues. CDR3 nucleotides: TGCAGCGTCATGGGACTAGCGGGCTACAATGAGCAGTTCTTC. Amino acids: CSVMGLAGYNEQFF.

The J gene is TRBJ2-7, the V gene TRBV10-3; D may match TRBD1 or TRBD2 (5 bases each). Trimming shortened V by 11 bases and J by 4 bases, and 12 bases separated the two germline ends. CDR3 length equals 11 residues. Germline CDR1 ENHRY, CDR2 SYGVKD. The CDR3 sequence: CAVGRVYEQYF. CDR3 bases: TGTGCCGTGGGGCGGGTATACGAGCAGTACTTC.